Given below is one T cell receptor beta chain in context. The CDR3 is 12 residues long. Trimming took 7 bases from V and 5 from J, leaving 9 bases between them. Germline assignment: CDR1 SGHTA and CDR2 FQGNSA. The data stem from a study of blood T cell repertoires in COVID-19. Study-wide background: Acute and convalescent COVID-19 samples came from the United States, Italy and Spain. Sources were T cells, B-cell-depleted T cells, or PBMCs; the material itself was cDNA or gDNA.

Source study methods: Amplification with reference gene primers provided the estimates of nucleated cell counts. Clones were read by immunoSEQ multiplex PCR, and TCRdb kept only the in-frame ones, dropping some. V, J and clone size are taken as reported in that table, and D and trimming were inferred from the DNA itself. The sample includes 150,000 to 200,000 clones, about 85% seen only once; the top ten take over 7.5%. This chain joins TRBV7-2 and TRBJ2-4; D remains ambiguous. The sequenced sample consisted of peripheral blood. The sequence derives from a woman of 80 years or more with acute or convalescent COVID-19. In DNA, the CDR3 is TGTGCCAGCACCCCCCGGGAAAACATTCAGTACTTC. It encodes CASTPRENIQYF.